This T cell receptor beta chain stems from a study of blood T cell repertoires in COVID-19. From germline, CDR1 is MDHEN and CDR2 SYDVKM. This CDR3 has 12 amino acids. Trimming pared 8 bases from V and 1 base from J, leaving 9 bases between. Seattle participants joined during active infection and were tracked over time. Authors' data handling: Reference gene primer amplification in the assay estimated nucleated cell counts. Produced via immunoSEQ multiplex PCR; TCRdb's table is partial and in-frame only. The V and J calls and the clone size are those of that table, but D and trimming were determined from the DNA. The table has 410,000 or so clones, 70% to 90% seen once.

The clonotype originates from a woman aged 40 to 50 with COVID-19, enrolled during active disease. Sequenced input: peripheral blood. V gene TRBV28 combines with J gene TRBJ2-7; no definite D call. For the CDR3, the DNA is TGTGCCAGCCACAGTAATTCCTACGAGCAGTACTTC. Amino acids: CASHSNSYEQYF.